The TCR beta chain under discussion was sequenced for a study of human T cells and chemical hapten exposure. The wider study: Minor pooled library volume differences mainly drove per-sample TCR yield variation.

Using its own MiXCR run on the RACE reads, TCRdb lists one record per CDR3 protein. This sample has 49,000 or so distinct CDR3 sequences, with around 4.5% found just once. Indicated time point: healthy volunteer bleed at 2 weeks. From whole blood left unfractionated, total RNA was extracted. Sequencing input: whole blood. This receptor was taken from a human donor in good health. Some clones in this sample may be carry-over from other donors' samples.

The CDR3 coding sequence is TGTGCTAGCCGGGACAGGTTAGCCCCTCGCCGCGATTCACCCCTCCACTTT. Amino acid sequence: CASRDRLAPRRDSPLHF. The chain uses TRBV28 and TRBJ1-6; 8 bases are shared with TRBD1. This CDR3 spans 17 amino acids. Per the germline V gene, CDR1 is MDHEN and CDR2 is SYDVKM.